This T cell receptor beta chain was obtained from a study of human T cells and chemical hapten exposure. Study-wide results and caveats: DPC sensitization did not alter TCRs above 1 in 1000 frequency. Patch test score was positively correlated with the counts of PT1 expanded TCRs.

In TCRdb, the RACE reads were re-called with MiXCR into one record per CDR3 protein. The sample lists 150,000 to 200,000 distinct CDR3 sequences, 25% to 35% occurring once. Of note for this clonotype: What it binds is unknown.

Time point defined: patch test 3, about 24 weeks after DPC sensitization. Documented treatment: therapeutic diphenylcyclopropenone sensitization with weekly scalp DPC. The donor pool consisted of alopecia patients aged 18 to 70 years, considered suitable for DPC. The clonotype originates from a woman between 18 and 29 years old with alopecia areata. Some clones in this sample may be carry-over from other donors' samples. The sequencing here drew on whole blood, taken in connection with sensitization to the hapten diphenylcyclopropenone (DPC).

The CDR3 coding sequence is TGTGCCAGCAGCTTAGCGACTAGCGGGAGGGGCACAGATACGCAGTATTTT. Translated: CASSLATSGRGTDTQYF. The chain joins TRBV7-2 to TRBJ2-3; 14 bases match TRBD2. V was pared by 0 bases and J by 1 base, with 0 bases of the junction left unmatched. The germline V gene has CDR1 SGHTA and CDR2 FQGNSA. The length of the CDR3 is 17 residues.